Shown below are 25 T cell receptor beta chains from a single sample sequenced in a study of identical twins. TCRdb re-analysed the 5' RACE reads in MiXCR, keeping a single row per CDR3 protein. The sample records approximately 500,000 distinct CDR3 sequences, 24% being singletons. The same sample was also used in a study of T cells expressing NK-cell markers.

Sample: CD4+ T cells sorted from blood. These receptor sequences come from a woman aged 18-35 years in good health.

V is TRBV5-1 and J is TRBJ2-5; maybe TRBD2 (6 bases). The CDR3 has 16 amino acids. Germline V gene sequence: CDR1 SGHRS, CDR2 YFSETQ. Deletions cut 0 bases from V and 1 base from J, with 13 bases between. The CDR3 region is CASSLAPGTSQETQYF. CDR3 bases: TGCGCCAGCAGCTTGGCCCCGGGGACTTCCCAAGAGACCCAGTACTTC.

V is TRBV5-1 and J is TRBJ2-3; weak D call: TRBD1 (6 bases). The CDR3 sequence is 13 residues long. V dropped 5 bases and J dropped 6 bases, with 13 bases sitting between them. Per germline, CDR1 SGHRS and CDR2 YFSETQ. This CDR3 is CASSSERGDTQYF. The CDR3 region has the DNA TGCGCCAGCAGTTCCGAAAGGGGGGATACGCAGTATTTT.

The chain recombines TRBV29-1 with TRBJ2-6; D might be TRBD2 (6 bases). Trimming took off 4 bases at V and 0 bases at J, with 10 bases between the two ends. The CDR3 contains 15 residues. Germline V gene data show CDR1 as SQVTM and CDR2 as ANQGSEA. The CDR3 region is CSVAAGPSGANVLTF. DNA of the CDR3: TGCAGCGTTGCGGCGGGACCCTCTGGGGCCAACGTCCTGACTTTC.

This clonotype has a handful of counts. The gene calls are TRBV29-1 and TRBJ2-3; maybe TRBD2 (6 bases). This CDR3 region has 11 residues. Germline CDR1 is SQVTM and CDR2 is ANQGSEA. CDR3 region: CVGTSTDTQYF. The CDR3 DNA is TGCGTGGGGACTAGCACAGATACGCAGTATTTT.

The chain couples TRBV5-1 to TRBJ2-3; TRBD2 is a possible D gene (6 bases). The CDR3 has 15 amino acids. V lost 1 base and J 4 bases, leaving 13 bases between the germline ends. Per germline, CDR1 SGHRS and CDR2 YFSETQ. CDR3 region: CASSLSTREADTQYF. DNA for the CDR3: TGCGCCAGCAGCTTGTCAACCAGGGAGGCAGATACGCAGTATTTT.

Only a few counts were recorded for this clonotype. This chain joins TRBV12-3 or TRBV12-4 and TRBJ1-2, with D tentatively TRBD1 (6 bases). The CDR3 has 12 amino acids. Trimming cost V 5 bases and J 6 bases, with 10 bases left between them. CDR3 sequence (DNA): TGTGCCAGCAGTCAACAGGGTCATGGCTACACCTTC. This gives the protein CASSQQGHGYTF.

This chain joins TRBV15 and TRBJ2-5; D might be TRBD2 (5 bases). The CDR3 runs to 16 residues. The germline V gene has CDR1 LNHNV and CDR2 YYDKDF (reference sequence). Trimming left V 0 bases short and J 7 bases short, with 18 bases between. The DNA of the CDR3 is TGTGCCACCAGCAGAGATCCAGGAGGAGTCCTTGGGACCCAGTACTTC. Translating it yields CATSRDPGGVLGTQYF.

This clonotype occurred a few times. The rearrangement uses TRBV6-2 or TRBV6-3 and TRBJ2-3; 13 nucleotides align to TRBD2. The V and J ends lost 6 bases and 1 base, in that order; junction bases with no gene match: 16. Germline lookup yields CDR1 MNHEY and CDR2 SVGEGT. The CDR3 is 20 residues long. The CDR3, as DNA: TGTGCCAGCAGACCTCTCAAGACTAGCGGGAGGCCCCTCCGCACAGATACGCAGTATTTT. It is translated as CASRPLKTSGRPLRTDTQYF.

This clonotype appeared a few times. J is TRBJ2-3 and V is TRBV7-2, with D perhaps matching TRBD2 (6 bases). Germline V gene lookup returns CDR1 SGHTA and CDR2 FQGNSA. V was shortened by 2 bases and J by 4 bases, with 10 bases between the two germline ends. The CDR3 has 14 residues. CDR3 nucleotide sequence: TGTGCCAGCAGCTTAAACGGGAGCCCAGATACGCAGTATTTT. It yields the protein CASSLNGSPDTQYF. The variable domain in full, completed from reference TRBV7-2 and TRBJ2-3, reads GAGVSQSPSNKVTEKGKDVELRCDPISGHTALYWYRQSLGQGLEFLIYFQGNSAPDKSGLPSDRFSAERTGGSVSTLTIQRTQQEDSAVYLCASSLNGSPDTQYFGPGTRLTVL.

The CDR3 loop is CAISTLGKGESEQFF. CDR3 coding DNA: TGTGCCATCAGTACCCTGGGCAAGGGGGAGAGTGAGCAGTTCTTC. The chain employs TRBV10-3 and TRBJ2-1; maybe TRBD1 (6 bases). The germline V and J ends were trimmed by 5 bases and 9 bases, with 20 bases remaining between them. The CDR3 covers 15 residues. The germline gives CDR1 ENHRY, CDR2 SYGVKD.

The chain couples TRBV5-1 to TRBJ2-1; the match to TRBD1 covers 7 bases. There are 18 residues in the CDR3. Germline values: CDR1 SGHRS, CDR2 YFSETQ. V shed 0 bases and J 8 bases; nucleotides not matched to a gene: 17. As DNA, the CDR3 is TGCGCCAGCAGCTTGGGTATAAGGGGGCCCCTTAGATGGGATGAGCAGTTCTTC. Protein sequence: CASSLGIRGPLRWDEQFF.

Many counts were recorded for this clonotype. This rearrangement joins TRBV20-1 to TRBJ1-2; perhaps TRBD1 as D (5 bases). The CDR3 consists of 13 residues. Germline loops: CDR1 DFQATT, CDR2 SNEGSKA (reference sequence). V was trimmed by 0 bases and J by 7 bases, leaving 12 bases between them. The CDR3, as DNA: TGCAGTGCTAGAGACGAGGGGACGGGTGGCTACACCTTC. Amino acids: CSARDEGTGGYTF.

The chain uses TRBV29-1 and TRBJ2-3; maybe TRBD1 (6 bases). V lost 2 bases and J 3 bases, leaving 12 bases between the germline ends. Germline CDR1 reads SQVTM; CDR2 reads ANQGSEA. The CDR3 is made up of 14 amino acids. The CDR3 is CSVESRGLTDTQYF. The CDR3 nucleotides are TGCAGCGTTGAATCCAGGGGCTTGACAGATACGCAGTATTTT.

The chain combines TRBV3-1 with TRBJ1-4, with D hard to call. Deletions cut 4 bases from V and 0 bases from J, with 9 bases between. This CDR3 has 15 amino acids. CDR1 LGHDT and CDR2 YNNKEL come from the germline V gene (reference sequence). The CDR3 bases are TGTGCCAGCAGCCGCAAGGGTTCAACTAATGAAAAACTGTTTTTT. Amino acids: CASSRKGSTNEKLFF.

This clonotype came up a few times. The chain couples TRBV29-1 to TRBJ1-3; D gene uncertain. The CDR3 is made up of 10 amino acids. V lost 0 bases and J 15 bases, leaving 9 bases between the germline ends. The germline CDR1 and CDR2 sequences are SQVTM and ANQGSEA. CDR3 region: CSVEDGQAYF. Here the CDR3 DNA reads TGCAGCGTTGAAGATGGCCAGGCATATTTT.

The rearrangement links TRBV12-3 or TRBV12-4 to TRBJ2-3; D possibly uses TRBD1 or TRBD2 (6 bases each). The length of the CDR3 is 16 residues. The ends were cut back, 7 bases at V and 6 bases at J, with 23 bases in the middle. CDR3 in amino acids: CASTFRRGASSDTQYF. The CDR3 DNA reads as TGTGCCAGCACCTTCCGAAGGGGGGCGAGTTCCGATACGCAGTATTTT.

V is TRBV5-1 and J is TRBJ2-7; 9 positions agree with TRBD2. Germline CDR1 is SGHRS and CDR2 is YFSETQ. The junction had 11 bases not matched to a gene; V was cut back by 6 bases and J by 4 bases. This CDR3 is 15 amino acids long. As DNA, the CDR3 is TGCGCCAGCACCTTCGCGGCTAGCGGGAAGTACGAGCAGTACTTC. This gives the protein CASTFAASGKYEQYF.

The chain carries TRBV12-5 and TRBJ2-1; TRBD1 might be the D (5 bases). Trimming stripped 2 bases from V and 8 bases from J, with 10 bases between. The CDR3 runs to 13 residues. In germline, CDR1 is LGHNT, CDR2 FRNRAP. The CDR3 region is CASGLWGAYEQFF. CDR3 DNA: TGTGCTAGTGGTTTGTGGGGCGCGTATGAGCAGTTCTTC.

This chain uses TRBV7-2 with TRBJ2-7; D gene ambiguous. V shed 0 bases and J shed 6 bases, with 12 bases lying between them. Germline loops: CDR1 SGHTA, CDR2 FQGNSA. CDR3 length equals 14 residues. Written as DNA, the CDR3 is TGTGCCAGCAGCTTAGCTTCTGCTTCTGGCGAGCAGTACTTC. It yields the protein CASSLASASGEQYF.

This clonotype turned up a few times. The J gene is TRBJ2-7, the V gene TRBV6-1; 12 bases match TRBD1. The CDR3 covers 16 residues. V shed 6 bases, J shed 2 bases, and the junction held 8 bases outside the gene matches. Germline CDR1 MNHNS, CDR2 SASEGT. The chain's CDR3 is CASRGGTGGFTYEQYF. The DNA for the CDR3 is TGTGCCAGCAGGGGGGGGACAGGGGGCTTCACCTACGAGCAGTACTTC.

The genes are TRBV9 and TRBJ1-1; 9 bases fit TRBD1. Germline V gives CDR1 SGDLS, CDR2 YYNGEE. With V trimmed by 7 bases and J by 5 bases, 6 bases remained unmatched. The CDR3 has 13 residues. In nucleotides, the CDR3 is TGTGCCAGCGGTAACAGGGGGCGAACTGAAGCTTTCTTT. Protein sequence: CASGNRGRTEAFF.

The rearrangement links TRBV29-1 to TRBJ2-7, with 10 bases identical to TRBD1. Trimming cost V 7 bases and J 2 bases; bases outside gene matches: 5. This CDR3 is 13 amino acids long. Germline V gene sequence: CDR1 SQVTM, CDR2 ANQGSEA. This chain's CDR3 is CSGGQGGPYEQYF. CDR3 DNA: TGCAGCGGTGGACAGGGGGGACCCTACGAGCAGTACTTC.

The V call is TRBV9, the J call TRBJ2-1; TRBD1 might be the D (5 bases). This CDR3 has 15 residues. V was cut by 3 bases and J by 5 bases, with 15 bases left in between. Germline values: CDR1 SGDLS, CDR2 YYNGEE. CDR3 protein: CASSAGSPNHNEQFF. The CDR3 DNA is TGTGCCAGCAGCGCAGGGTCCCCTAATCACAATGAGCAGTTCTTC.

The chain combines TRBV5-1 with TRBJ1-6, with 7 bases fitting TRBD1. This CDR3 is built from 15 residues. Per the germline V gene, CDR1 is SGHRS and CDR2 is YFSETQ. Trimming took 1 base from V and 7 from J; bases not matched to a gene: 5. CDR3 sequence reads: CASSLSSGGNSPLHF. The CDR3 DNA sequence: TGCGCCAGCAGCTTGTCCTCAGGGGGGAATTCACCCCTCCACTTT.

This clonotype turned up a few times. This sequence joins TRBV3-1 and TRBJ2-6; D tentatively reads TRBD1 or TRBD2 (5 bases each). This CDR3 is 15 amino acids long. The V gene lost 5 bases and the J gene lost 4 bases, with 12 bases spanning the gap. Per germline, CDR1 LGHDT and CDR2 YNNKEL (reference sequence). CDR3 DNA sequence: TGTGCCAGCAGCATCCGGGGCGCGGGGGCCAACGTCCTGACTTTC. Encoded protein: CASSIRGAGANVLTF.